This T cell receptor beta chain was recovered during a study of blood T cell repertoires in COVID-19. Study information: There were acute and convalescent COVID-19 samples, and they came from the United States, Italy and Spain. PBMCs, B-cell-depleted T cells, or T cells provided the cDNA or gDNA that made up the material.

V was trimmed by 1 base and J by 4 bases, leaving 14 bases between them. The CDR3 is 16 residues long. CDR1 MGHRA and CDR2 YSYEKL come from the germline V gene. Authors' processing steps: Estimates of nucleated cell counts were drawn from the amplification of reference gene primers. Using immunoSEQ multiplex PCR, the repertoire was profiled, and TCRdb retains in-frame clones only, with some absent. V, J and clone size are taken as reported in that table, and D and trimming were inferred from the DNA itself. The table shows 130,000 or so clones, with 84% occurring only once. This clone was seen just once. Seattle-derived patients entered the study during active infection and were followed longitudinally.

The material sequenced was peripheral blood. The rearrangement joins TRBV4-1 to TRBJ1-5; TRBD1 is a possible D gene (6 bases). This TCR was recovered from a man aged 30-40 years with COVID-19, enrolled during active disease. The CDR3 bases are TGCGCCAGCAGCCAAGGTCCAGGACAGACAAATCAGCCCCAGCATTTT. Translating it yields CASSQGPGQTNQPQHF.